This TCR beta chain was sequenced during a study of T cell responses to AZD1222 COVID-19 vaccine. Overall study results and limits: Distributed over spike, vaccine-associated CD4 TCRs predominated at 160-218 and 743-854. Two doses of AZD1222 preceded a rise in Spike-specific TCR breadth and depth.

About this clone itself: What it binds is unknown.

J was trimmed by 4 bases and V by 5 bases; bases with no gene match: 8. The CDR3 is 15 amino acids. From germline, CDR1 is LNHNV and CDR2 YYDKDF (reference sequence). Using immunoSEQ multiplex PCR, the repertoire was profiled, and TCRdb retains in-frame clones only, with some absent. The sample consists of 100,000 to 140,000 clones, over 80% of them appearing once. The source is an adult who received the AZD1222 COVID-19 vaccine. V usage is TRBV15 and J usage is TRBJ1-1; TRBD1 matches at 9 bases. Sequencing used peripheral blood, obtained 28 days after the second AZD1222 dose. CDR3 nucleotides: TGTGCCACCAGCCTATCGGGACAGGGATCCACTGAAGCTTTCTTT. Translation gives CATSLSGQGSTEAFF. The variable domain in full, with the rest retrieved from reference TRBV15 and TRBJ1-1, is DAMVIQNPRYQVTQFGKPVTLSCSQTLNHNVMYWYQQKSSQAPKLLFHYYDKDFNNEADTPDNFQSRRPNTSFCFLDIRSPGLGDTAMYLCATSLSGQGSTEAFFGQGTRLTVV.